This T cell receptor (beta chain) derives from a study of cytomegalovirus exposure and HLA in healthy donors. The overall study: The study placed approximately 78% of its approximately 360 genotyped donors in the Caucasian-associated ancestry cluster.

Broader study findings: In a later analysis, HLA-associated beta chains showed higher expansion and lower generation probabilities than comparable chains. Earlier analysis yielded a pattern in which most TCR beta V segments were productive about 90% or about 30% of the time. Despite most TCR sequences being rare, some public TCRs occurred in many donors.

Notes on this clone: Its antigen is not identified.

60 Vbeta and 13 Jbeta primers were used in PCR. Here immunoSEQ multiplex PCR was the method, and the copy in TCRdb shows in-frame clones only, minus some. The sample yields 65,000 to 85,000 clones, under 80% seen once. This CDR3 contains 15 residues. Germline V lookup: CDR1 SGHRS, CDR2 YFSETQ. J lost 11 bases, V lost 0 bases, and 10 bases had no gene match. This TCR came from a male donor in good health and CMV-seropositive. J is TRBJ2-5 and V is TRBV5-1; TRBD2 aligns across 10 bases. What was sequenced was PBMCs. The CDR3 bases are TGCGCCAGCAGCTTGGGGCTAGCGGGAGTCGGGGAGCAGTACTTC. The encoded protein is CASSLGLAGVGEQYF. Looking up the rest from reference TRBV5-1 and TRBJ2-5 gives the full variable domain: KAGVTQTPRYLIKTRGQQVTLSCSPISGHRSVSWYQQTPGQGLQFLFEYFSETQRNKGNFPGRFSGRQFSNSRSEMNVSTLELGDSALYLCASSLGLAGVGEQYFGPGTRLLVL.